These 30 T cell receptor beta chains were sequenced from one sample in a study of T cell responses to AZD1222 COVID-19 vaccine (dated by TCRdb to 2020 to 2022). The time point label, as the study defines it: baseline before first vaccination. Libraries were prepared through the immunoSEQ multiplex PCR assay. Sourced from immuneACCESS, this table was stored by TCRdb with only in-frame sequences that have V and J called. A share of the clones is absent; for the studies checked, an unresolved V gene accounts for under half, and the remainder has no known explanation. The sample table shows 100,000 to 150,000 clones, and 87% are seen once. Approximately 1.6% of the sample belongs to the ten largest clones. The sequences come from peripheral blood, collected on day 0 of AZD1222 vaccination. The receptors come from an adult in good health.

The rearrangement links TRBV7-2 to TRBJ2-1; TRBD2 aligns across 11 bases. The CDR3 has 16 residues. Germline values: CDR1 SGHTA, CDR2 FQGNSA. J lost 2 bases, V lost 4 bases, and 4 bases had no gene match. CDR3 sequence: CASSSYSGGAYNEQFF. The CDR3 region has the DNA TGTGCCAGCAGCTCCTATAGCGGGGGGGCCTACAATGAGCAGTTCTTC.

V gene TRBV7-3 combines with J gene TRBJ1-1; D perhaps matches TRBD1 (6 bases). CDR1 and CDR2 from the germline V gene are SGHTA and FQGTGA. The CDR3 extends over 15 amino acids. Trimming removed 5 bases at V and 4 bases at J, with 17 bases between. The CDR3 DNA follows: TGTGCCAGCAGCATGACAGGTCCCGAGGGCACTGAAGCTTTCTTT. This sequence encodes CASSMTGPEGTEAFF. Combining the CDR3 with reference TRBV7-3 and TRBJ1-1 gives the whole variable domain GAGVSQTPSNKVTEKGKYVELRCDPISGHTALYWYRQSLGQGPEFLIYFQGTGAADDSGLPNDRFFAVRPEGSVSTLKIQRTERGDSAVYLCASSMTGPEGTEAFFGQGTRLTVV.

This rearrangement joins TRBV4-1 to TRBJ2-7; 12 bases agree with TRBD1. This CDR3 contains 19 residues. Germline lookup yields CDR1 MGHRA and CDR2 YSYEKL. V shed 2 bases, J shed 2 bases, and the junction held 13 bases outside the gene matches. CDR3 nucleotide sequence: TGCGCCAGCAGCCAATTGGGACAGGGGGCGAATATTTTCCCCTACGAGCAGTACTTC. Protein: CASSQLGQGANIFPYEQYF.

This clone was seen more than once but under ten times. The chain uses TRBV5-4 and TRBJ1-6; no definite D call. Germline V gives CDR1 SGHNT, CDR2 YYREEE (reference sequence). The CDR3 consists of 13 residues. Trimming cost V 4 bases and J 8 bases, with 10 bases left between them. This CDR3 reads CASSQTSDSPLHF. DNA for the CDR3: TGTGCCAGCAGCCAGACCTCTGATTCACCCCTCCACTTT.

This chain uses TRBV3-1 (or the pseudogene TRBV3-2) with TRBJ1-2; 7 nucleotides line up with TRBD1. There are 16 residues in the CDR3. J gave up 7 bases and V 5 bases, and 16 bases lay outside the gene matches. From germline, CDR1 is LGHDT and CDR2 YNNKEL (reference sequence). The chain's CDR3 is CASSLSIPGQRSGYTF. The CDR3, as DNA: TGTGCCAGCAGCTTATCAATCCCGGGACAGAGATCTGGCTACACCTTC.

This rearrangement joins TRBV11-2 to TRBJ2-5; D gene unclear. The ends were cut back, 1 base at V and 5 bases at J, with 14 bases in the middle. CDR1 and CDR2 from the germline V gene are SGHAT and FQNNGV. The CDR3 length is 15 residues. The CDR3 nucleotides read TGTGCCAGCAGCTTAGGAGTTGGTTTGGGGGAGACCCAGTACTTC. As protein: CASSLGVGLGETQYF.

The chain uses TRBV28 and TRBJ1-5; no firm D call. Deletions cut 5 bases from V and 2 bases from J, with 10 bases between. Germline-derived CDR1 and CDR2 are MDHEN and SYDVKM. There are 14 residues in the CDR3. The CDR3 DNA sequence: TGTGCCAGCAGTGTCTTAGTTCGCAATCAGCCCCAGCATTTT. This translates into CASSVLVRNQPQHF.

V gene TRBV28 combines with J gene TRBJ1-5; D is undetermined. The CDR3 has 12 amino acids. Trimming took off 8 bases at V and 3 bases at J, with 8 bases between the two ends. Germline CDR1 and CDR2: MDHEN and SYDVKM. CDR3 nucleotide sequence: TGTGCCAGCCTCGACCCCAATCAGCCCCAGCATTTT. It translates to CASLDPNQPQHF.

V is TRBV24-1 and J is TRBJ2-5; D call uncertain. This CDR3 spans 13 amino acids. Between the trimmed V and J ends, which lost 1 base and 2 bases, there was a span of 4 bases. CDR1 is KGHDR and CDR2 is SFDVKD in the germline V gene. CDR3 bases: TGTGCCACCAGTGATTTTGGTCAAGAGACCCAGTACTTC. It encodes CATSDFGQETQYF.

The chain recombines TRBV7-9 with TRBJ2-6; D is uncertain. Germline loops: CDR1 SEHNR, CDR2 FQNEAQ (reference sequence). Trimming pared 6 bases from V and 0 bases from J, leaving 6 bases between. The CDR3 is 14 amino acids. CDR3 DNA: TGTGCCAGCAGGGCTCCCTCTGGGGCCAACGTCCTGACTTTC. Its protein is CASRAPSGANVLTF.

This rearrangement joins TRBV7-9 to TRBJ2-7; D not certain. CDR1 SEHNR and CDR2 FQNEAQ come from the germline V gene (reference sequence). This CDR3 has 13 residues. V was trimmed by 5 bases and J by 3 bases, leaving 11 bases between them. CDR3 nucleotide sequence: TGTGCCAGCAGCCCAGGCCCGAGCTACGAGCAGTACTTC. The encoded protein is CASSPGPSYEQYF.

This rearrangement joins TRBV11-2 to TRBJ1-5; 9 nucleotides match TRBD1. Trimming cost V 5 bases and J 5 bases; bases outside gene matches: 7. CDR1 is SGHAT, CDR2 FQNNGV, per germline. The CDR3 is 15 residues long. The CDR3 sequence is CASSQGQGLHQPQHF. In DNA form, the CDR3 reads TGTGCCAGCAGCCAAGGACAGGGGCTTCATCAGCCCCAGCATTTT.

The chain links TRBV28 to TRBJ1-1; D remains unclear. CDR3 length: 13 residues. The germline gives CDR1 MDHEN, CDR2 SYDVKM. V dropped 10 bases and J dropped 3 bases, with 15 bases sitting between them. The DNA for the CDR3 is TGTGCCACTTCACAAGGGATGGACACTGAAGCTTTCTTT. Its translation: CATSQGMDTEAFF.

The chain links TRBV10-3 to TRBJ2-7; tentative D call: TRBD2 (5 bases). The CDR3 sequence is 12 residues long. The germline V gene has CDR1 ENHRY and CDR2 SYGVKD. Trimming stripped 9 bases from V and 0 bases from J, with 9 bases between. CDR3 region: CAIQRDSYEQYF. CDR3 in DNA: TGTGCCATTCAACGGGACTCCTACGAGCAGTACTTC.

In its sample, this clone was seen a few times. The V call is TRBV6-5, the J call TRBJ2-2; D remains ambiguous. V gave up 6 bases and J gave up 3 bases, with 11 bases separating them. From germline, CDR1 is MNHEY and CDR2 SVGAGI. The CDR3 extends over 14 amino acids. As DNA, the CDR3 is TGTGCCAGCAGGCCCCCCTGGGACACCGGGGAGCTGTTTTTT. It is translated as CASRPPWDTGELFF.

This rearrangement joins TRBV19 to TRBJ1-5; D not certain. In germline, CDR1 is LNHDA, CDR2 SQIVND (reference sequence). This CDR3 is 12 amino acids long. Trimming took off 5 bases at V and 0 bases at J, with 2 bases between the two ends. For the CDR3, the DNA is TGTGCCAGTAGTTATAGCAATCAGCCCCAGCATTTT. This sequence encodes CASSYSNQPQHF.

The chain has TRBV19 and TRBJ1-6, with 10 bases aligning to TRBD1. V was pared by 6 bases and J by 2 bases, with 4 bases of the junction left unmatched. Germline lookup yields CDR1 LNHDA and CDR2 SQIVND (reference sequence). The CDR3 consists of 16 residues. The CDR3 DNA is TGTGCCAGTAGCCCCGGACAGGGGGCCTATAATTCACCCCTCCACTTT. This sequence encodes CASSPGQGAYNSPLHF. The full variable domain, with the rest looked up from reference TRBV19 and TRBJ1-6, is DGGITQSPKYLFRKEGQNVTLSCEQNLNHDAMYWYRQDPGQGLRLIYYSQIVNDFQKGDIAEGYSVSREKKESFPLTVTSAQKNPTAFYLCASSPGQGAYNSPLHFGNGTRLTVT.

The chain is built from TRBV7-2 and TRBJ1-2; 7 positions match TRBD1. The J segment lost 5 bases and the V segment lost 5 bases, leaving 8 bases of the junction unmatched. CDR3 length: 14 amino acids. Germline loops: CDR1 SGHTA, CDR2 FQGNSA. CDR3 in amino acids: CASSPGGGQYGYTF. CDR3 bases: TGTGCCAGCAGCCCAGGGGGTGGACAATATGGCTACACCTTC.

The CDR3 spells CASSTRAGYEQYF. The CDR3, as DNA: TGTGCCAGCAGTACCAGAGCAGGGTACGAGCAGTACTTC. The V and J genes are TRBV12-3 or TRBV12-4 and TRBJ2-7, with D possibly matching TRBD1 (5 bases). V lost 5 bases, J lost 4 bases, and 12 bases lay in between. The CDR3 runs to 13 residues.

This clone appeared a few times. This chain uses TRBV5-1 with TRBJ2-7; D call uncertain. Germline CDR1 is SGHRS and CDR2 is YFSETQ. This CDR3 spans 13 amino acids. V shed 2 bases and J shed 2 bases, with 8 bases lying between them. As DNA, the CDR3 is TGCGCCAGCAGCTTAGCCAGTACCTACGAGCAGTACTTC. It specifies CASSLASTYEQYF.

The chain uses TRBV14 and TRBJ2-7; the D is unclear. Germline V CDR1 and CDR2: SGHDN, FVKESK. Deletions cut 5 bases from V and 6 bases from J, with 14 bases between. The CDR3 consists of 13 residues. The CDR3 DNA follows: TGTGCCAGCAGCAACGAATCGACACTCGAGCAGTACTTC. This translates into CASSNESTLEQYF. Complete variable domain (other parts from reference TRBV14 and TRBJ2-7): EAGVTQFPSHSVIEKGQTVTLRCDPISGHDNLYWYRRVMGKEIKFLLHFVKESKQDESGMPNNRFLAERTGGTYSTLKVQPAELEDSGVYFCASSNESTLEQYFGPGTRLTVT.

The rearrangement links TRBV19 to TRBJ1-2; 8 bases are a match to TRBD1. Germline-derived CDR1 and CDR2 are LNHDA and SQIVND (reference sequence). J lost 8 bases, V lost 5 bases, and 4 bases had no gene match. The CDR3 contains 12 residues. The CDR3 sequence is CASSPTGVGYTF. CDR3 nucleotides: TGTGCCAGTAGTCCGACAGGGGTCGGCTACACCTTC. The full variable domain, with the rest looked up from reference TRBV19 and TRBJ1-2, is DGGITQSPKYLFRKEGQNVTLSCEQNLNHDAMYWYRQDPGQGLRLIYYSQIVNDFQKGDIAEGYSVSREKKESFPLTVTSAQKNPTAFYLCASSPTGVGYTFGSGTRLTVV.

V and J are TRBV7-9 and TRBJ1-3; no firm D call. The CDR3 contains 16 residues. CDR1 is SEHNR, CDR2 FQNEAQ, per germline (reference sequence). Trimming took off 3 bases at V and 0 bases at J, with 12 bases between the two ends. The CDR3 is CASSFSGWSSGNTIYF. The CDR3 DNA reads as TGTGCCAGCAGCTTTTCAGGCTGGAGCTCTGGAAACACCATATATTTT.

Only a few counts were recorded for this clone. This sequence joins TRBV5-4 and TRBJ1-6, with 7 bases identical to TRBD1. CDR3 length equals 13 residues. V trimming: 4 bases; J trimming: 5 bases; junction bases outside the gene matches: 0. Germline V gene sequence: CDR1 SGHNT, CDR2 YYREEE (reference sequence). Here the CDR3 DNA reads TGTGCCAGCAGCGGGACAGATAATTCACCCCTCCACTTT. This encodes CASSGTDNSPLHF.

The table lists this clone with a count of one. The rearrangement uses TRBV27 and TRBJ2-7; TRBD2 matches 9 bases. With V trimmed by 5 bases and J by 5 bases, 19 bases remained unmatched. The germline V gene encodes CDR1 MNHEY and CDR2 SMNVEV (reference sequence). The CDR3 spans 18 residues. This CDR3 reads CASSPYRSPARGGNEQYF. The DNA for the CDR3 is TGTGCCAGCAGTCCGTATCGATCTCCGGCGCGGGGGGGCAACGAGCAGTACTTC.

The rearrangement uses TRBV3-1 (or the pseudogene TRBV3-2) and TRBJ2-5, with D perhaps matching TRBD1 or TRBD2 (6 bases each). The V end was cut by 4 bases, the J end by 4 bases, with 13 bases between. This CDR3 is built from 14 residues. The germline V gene encodes CDR1 LGHDT and CDR2 YNNKEL (reference sequence). CDR3 residues: CASSRGGPGETQYF. The CDR3 bases are TGTGCCAGCAGCCGAGGGGGGCCAGGAGAGACCCAGTACTTC.

The CDR3 sequence is CASSSLGGNEQFF. CDR3 sequence (DNA): TGTGCCAGCAGTTCCCTCGGTGGCAATGAGCAGTTCTTC. The chain employs TRBV13 and TRBJ2-1, with D hard to call. Germline lookup yields CDR1 PRHDT and CDR2 FYEKMQ (reference sequence). The V and J ends lost 6 bases and 6 bases respectively, with 12 bases between them. This CDR3 is 13 amino acids long.

In its sample, this clone was seen a few times. The V call is TRBV21-1, the J call TRBJ1-5; the table calls TRBD1, which could not be checked here. TRBV21-1 is a documented pseudogene. The CDR3 covers 17 residues. The CDR3 reads CASRPLGDRGGNQPQHF. In nucleotides, the CDR3 is TGTGCCAGCCGCCCCCTTGGGGACAGGGGTGGCAATCAGCCCCAGCATTTT.

This clone was recorded a few times. This sequence joins TRBV28 and TRBJ2-7, with 9 bases that match TRBD2. Trimming took 3 bases from V and 0 from J; bases not matched to a gene: 9. This CDR3 has 17 amino acids. Germline assignment: CDR1 MDHEN and CDR2 SYDVKM. The DNA of the CDR3 is TGTGCCAGCAGTTTTGTGGAGCGGGGGGCCTCCTCCTACGAGCAGTACTTC. This encodes CASSFVERGASSYEQYF.

The V and J genes are TRBV5-1 and TRBJ2-1, with 11 bases identical to TRBD2. CDR3 length: 13 amino acids. The trim removed 4 bases at V and 15 bases at J, leaving 9 bases unmatched. Germline CDR1 SGHRS, CDR2 YFSETQ. CDR3 protein: CASSTNPSGGWFF. The CDR3 DNA is TGCGCCAGCAGCACCAACCCTAGCGGGGGGTGGTTCTTC.